Listed below are T cell receptor beta chains from one sample, sequenced in a study of blood T cell repertoires in COVID-19. This table comes from immunoSEQ multiplex PCR, and its TCRdb copy is limited to in-frame clones, with some not included. The repertoire includes 200,000 to 250,000 clones, approximately 82% of them detected once, and roughly 2% sits in the top ten. The sequenced sample consisted of peripheral blood. Receptor source: a man aged 25-45 years who had recovered from COVID-19. Each CDR3 is given with its conserved first and last residue. The order of the fields is J gene, clone size, D gene, V gene, CDR3 protein, CDR3 DNA. The D gene is left open where the match is weak. Clone size is shown for a subset of rows, as once, few, many or a class of expanded clone.

TRBJ1-5	.	.	TRBV19	CASSEGVGQPQHF	TGTGCCAGTAGTGAAGGGGTAGGACAGCCCCAGCATTTT
TRBJ1-6	few	.	TRBV29-1	CSVADEGGLHF	TGCAGCGTTGCAGATGAAGGGGGCCTCCACTTT
TRBJ1-1	.	.	TRBV19	CASSSAGNRETEAFF	TGTGCCAGTAGTTCGGCCGGGAATCGGGAGACTGAAGCTTTCTTT
TRBJ2-5	.	TRBD2	TRBV4-2	CASSQKRGRQETQYF	TGTGCCAGCAGCCAGAAGCGGGGTAGGCAAGAGACCCAGTACTTC
TRBJ2-5	.	TRBD1	TRBV7-8	CASSLSWTGEVLTQYF	TGTGCCAGCAGCCTCTCTTGGACAGGGGAGGTCTTGACCCAGTACTTC
TRBJ1-1	.	.	TRBV19	CASSIDVTPYTEAFF	TGTGCCAGTAGTATAGATGTCACACCGTACACTGAAGCTTTCTTT
TRBJ2-3	many	.	TRBV7-9	CASSSRLDISTDTQYF	TGTGCCAGCAGCTCAAGACTAGACATCAGCACAGATACGCAGTATTTT
TRBJ2-7	once	.	TRBV2	CASRTSYHEQYF	TGTGCCAGCAGGACTTCGTACCACGAGCAGTACTTC
TRBJ1-2	.	TRBD1	TRBV2	CASSKDRGASNYGYTF	TGTGCCAGCAGCAAGGACAGGGGGGCCTCCAACTATGGCTACACCTTC
TRBJ2-3	.	.	TRBV6-4	CASSEGGTDTQYF	TGTGCCAGCAGTGAAGGAGGGACAGATACGCAGTATTTT
TRBJ1-4	.	.	TRBV11-2	CASSLGAANRGEKLFF	TGTGCCAGCAGCTTAGGCGCGGCAAACCGGGGAGAAAAACTGTTTTTT
TRBJ1-5	.	.	TRBV6-5	CASSTTRESNQPQHF	TGTGCCAGCAGCACCACGAGGGAGAGCAATCAGCCCCAGCATTTT
TRBJ2-1	.	TRBD2	TRBV7-6	CASSITRGGDEQFF	TGTGCCAGCAGCATAACGCGGGGGGGCGATGAGCAGTTCTTC
TRBJ2-5	.	.	TRBV29-1	CSVVPARSQETQYF	TGCAGCGTTGTCCCGGCGAGGAGCCAAGAGACCCAGTACTTC
TRBJ1-2	.	.	TRBV7-3	CASSTSHGGRGYTF	TGTGCCAGCAGCACTTCGCATGGAGGTCGCGGCTACACCTTC
TRBJ1-2	once	TRBD1	TRBV4-1	CASSQGQGGRGIGYGYTF	TGCGCCAGCAGCCAAGGACAGGGGGGCCGAGGCATTGGCTATGGCTACACCTTC
TRBJ1-3	.	.	TRBV6-1	CASSEEQSGGNTIYF	TGTGCCAGCAGTGAAGAGCAGTCGGGTGGAAACACCATATATTTT
TRBJ2-2	.	TRBD1	TRBV28	CASSWDREAGELFF	TGTGCCAGCAGTTGGGACAGGGAGGCCGGGGAGCTGTTTTTT
TRBJ2-5	once	TRBD1	TRBV5-1	CASSSRGQYQETQYF	TGCGCCAGCAGCTCCCGGGGACAGTACCAAGAGACCCAGTACTTC
TRBJ2-1	.	TRBD2	TRBV27	CASSLSGTSGRTPTGDEQFF	TGTGCCAGCAGTTTATCGGGGACTAGCGGGAGAACACCCACGGGGGATGAGCAGTTCTTC
TRBJ2-1	few	TRBD1	TRBV29-1	CSVERRDRSYNEQFF	TGCAGCGTTGAGCGCCGGGACAGATCCTACAATGAGCAGTTCTTC
TRBJ1-1	.	.	TRBV5-1	CASSPYTGRTEAFF	TGCGCCAGCAGCCCGTACACAGGGCGAACTGAAGCTTTCTTT
TRBJ1-1	few	.	TRBV6-2/TRBV6-3	CASSYQENTEAFF	TGTGCCAGCAGTTACCAGGAGAACACTGAAGCTTTCTTT
TRBJ2-5	.	TRBD2	TRBV5-8	CASSWTGLAQETQYF	TGTGCCAGCAGCTGGACGGGACTAGCGCAAGAGACCCAGTACTTC
TRBJ1-1	.	.	TRBV27	CASSLSVGRGTEAFF	TGTGCCAGCAGTTTATCGGTGGGCCGGGGGACTGAAGCTTTCTTT
TRBJ2-5	.	.	TRBV6-5	CASRGPGEETQYF	TGTGCCAGCCGAGGTCCGGGGGAAGAGACCCAGTACTTC
TRBJ1-2	few	.	TRBV6-5	CASSYSGEGGYTF	TGTGCCAGCAGTTACTCCGGGGAGGGTGGCTACACCTTC
TRBJ2-7	once	TRBD2	TRBV3-1/TRBV3-2	CASSPRLAGNYEQYF	TGTGCCAGCAGCCCCCGACTAGCGGGGAACTACGAGCAGTACTTC
TRBJ2-3	.	.	TRBV29-1	CSVNRQTDTQYF	TGCAGCGTAAACCGACAGACAGATACGCAGTATTTT
TRBJ1-1	.	.	TRBV5-1	CASSSRVMNTEAFF	TGCGCCAGCAGCTCCAGGGTCATGAACACTGAAGCTTTCTTT
TRBJ2-7	.	TRBD1	TRBV6-1	CASSERDRVTHYEQYF	TGTGCCAGCAGTGAGCGGGACAGGGTCACCCACTACGAGCAGTACTTC